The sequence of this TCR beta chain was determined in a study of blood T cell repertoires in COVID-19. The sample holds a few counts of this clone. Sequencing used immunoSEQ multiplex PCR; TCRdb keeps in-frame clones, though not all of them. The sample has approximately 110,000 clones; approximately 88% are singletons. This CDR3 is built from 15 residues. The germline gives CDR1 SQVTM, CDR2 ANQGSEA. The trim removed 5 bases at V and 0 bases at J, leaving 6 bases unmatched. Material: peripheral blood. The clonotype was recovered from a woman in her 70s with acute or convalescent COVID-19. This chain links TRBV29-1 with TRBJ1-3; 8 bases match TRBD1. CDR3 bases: TGCAGCGTTAGTTTTGGACAGGGCTCTGGAAACACCATATATTTT. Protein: CSVSFGQGSGNTIYF.